What follows is one T cell receptor beta chain and its context. Trimming at V came to 1 base and at J to 3 bases, leaving 5 bases not matched to a gene. The CDR3 contains 16 residues. Germline V gives CDR1 KGHSH, CDR2 LQKENI. Profiling relied on immunoSEQ multiplex PCR, and the TCRdb table lists in-frame clones only, not all of them. Seen here are roughly 76,000 clones, just under 85% observed once, and the top ten hold approximately 5.6%. These data originate in a study of OX40 agonist ivuxolimab in advanced cancers. This receptor was taken from an adult with an advanced solid tumor such as melanoma, head and neck, liver or kidney cancer. V is TRBV18 and J is TRBJ2-4, with 8 nucleotides matching TRBD2. The input for sequencing was CD4+ or CD8+ T cells sorted from blood, taken in a trial of the OX40 agonist ivuxolimab. In nucleotides, the CDR3 is TGTGCCAGCTCACCACGAGGACTAGCCGGCAAAAACATTCAGTACTTC. Protein: CASSPRGLAGKNIQYF. Complete variable domain (other parts from reference TRBV18 and TRBJ2-4): NAGVMQNPRHLVRRRGQEARLRCSPMKGHSHVYWYRQLPEEGLKFMVYLQKENIIDESGMPKERFSAEFPKEGPSILRIQQVVRGDSAAYFCASSPRGLAGKNIQYFGAGTRLSVL.